This T cell receptor beta chain was obtained from a study of T cell responses to AZD1222 COVID-19 vaccine. Study-level points and caveats: Just a handful of AZD1222 recipients tested seropositive at baseline. Nearly half of the spike-specific TCRs reportedly recognize variant regions that carry no mutations. Rises in breadth and depth of Spike-specific TCRs came after two AZD1222 doses. The donor cohort was predominantly white British with a female majority, and clonal diversity may have been underestimated.

Germline V gene lookup returns CDR1 SEHNR and CDR2 FQNEAQ (reference sequence). The CDR3 extends over 16 amino acids. With V trimmed by 3 bases and J by 8 bases, 12 bases remained unmatched. TCRdb keeps only in-frame clones here, not all; method: immunoSEQ multiplex PCR. The sample records around 100,000 clones, 88% being singletons. A word on this clone: Antigen: not known.

The receptor was isolated from an adult in good health. This sample comprised peripheral blood, obtained on day 0 of AZD1222 vaccination. The rearrangement links TRBV7-9 to TRBJ2-1, with TRBD2 matching 8 bases. The CDR3 DNA sequence: TGTGCCAGCAGCTTGGCCCCGCGGGGGGCCTCCGATGAGCAGTTCTTC. It specifies CASSLAPRGASDEQFF.